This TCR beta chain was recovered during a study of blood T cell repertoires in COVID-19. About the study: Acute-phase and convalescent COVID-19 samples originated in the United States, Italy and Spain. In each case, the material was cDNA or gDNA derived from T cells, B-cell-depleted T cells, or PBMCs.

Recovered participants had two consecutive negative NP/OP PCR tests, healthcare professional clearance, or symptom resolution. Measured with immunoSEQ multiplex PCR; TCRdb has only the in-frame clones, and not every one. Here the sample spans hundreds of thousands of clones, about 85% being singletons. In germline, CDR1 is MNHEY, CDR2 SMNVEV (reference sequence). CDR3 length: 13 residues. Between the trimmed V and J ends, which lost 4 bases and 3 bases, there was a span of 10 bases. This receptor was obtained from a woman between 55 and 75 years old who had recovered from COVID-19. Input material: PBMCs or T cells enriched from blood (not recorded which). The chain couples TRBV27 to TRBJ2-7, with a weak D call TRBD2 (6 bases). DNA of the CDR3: TGTGCCAGCAGTTCAGGCGGGAACTACGAGCAGTACTTC. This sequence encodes CASSSGGNYEQYF.